This T cell receptor (beta chain) came from a study of regulatory T cells in long-lasting Graves disease. Study-level results: The study found lower TCR diversity in persistent Graves' patients than in newly diagnosed ones. Persistent disease preferred TRBV28, TRBJ1-2 and TRBJ2-5; new disease, TRBV20-1 and TRBJ2-1. Newly diagnosed patients shared 850 to 1,000 public clonotypes; persistent patients shared some 2,600.

This clonotype turned up a few times. The antigen is undetermined. The CDR3 extends over 15 amino acids. Germline V gives CDR1 SGHRS, CDR2 YFSETQ. V was cut by 3 bases and J by 0 bases, with 9 bases left in between. Arm-PCR of CDR3 regions with iRepertoire HTBI primers generated TCR beta libraries. Authors' processing steps: Identification yielded around 68 TRBV and more than 12 TRBJ segments across samples. TCRdb itself ran the multiplex PCR reads through MiXCR, one entry per CDR3 protein. None of the V and J calls come from the authors' own analysis; TCRdb made them. Of approximately 440,000 distinct CDR3 sequences in the sample, about a quarter are singletons; the top ten hold approximately 28%. Time point given: persistent/refractory GD, antithyroid drugs over 5 years with positive TRAb. There was RNA extracted from PBMCs, and the TCR library was made from it.

Sequencing was performed on peripheral blood mononuclear cells (PBMCs), taken when the disease was refractory, from a patient treated with antithyroid drugs. This chain uses TRBV5-1 with TRBJ1-4; D call uncertain. The sequence derives from a female donor with Graves disease. DNA of the CDR3: TGCGCCAGCAGCTGGTACGGGACAACTAATGAAAAACTGTTTTTT. This gives the protein CASSWYGTTNEKLFF.